This T cell receptor (beta chain) appears in the sequencing data of a study of response to subunit inactivated influenza vaccine. Overall study results and limits: T cells newly recruited by each seasonal influenza vaccination are few, the authors suggested.

This clonotype was counted many times. Its antigen is not identified. V dropped 3 bases and J dropped 2 bases, with 11 bases sitting between them. Germline CDR1 is SNHLY and CDR2 is FYNNEI. This CDR3 has 14 amino acids. TCRdb recomputed calls from the RT-PCR reads with MiXCR, one row per CDR3 protein. The sample lists approximately 700,000 distinct CDR3 sequences, 11% to 15% occurring once. This clonotype was sampled from a man aged 50 to 60 who received an inactivated influenza vaccine. The material sequenced was PBMCs from blood, taken around 14 days before vaccination. This chain connects TRBV2 to TRBJ2-7; D remains ambiguous. The CDR3 loop is CASSDLDEAYEQYF. The CDR3 region has the DNA TGTGCCAGCAGTGATTTGGACGAAGCCTACGAGCAGTACTTC.